The 20 T cell receptor beta chains below were found in one sample sequenced in a study of Ad26.COV2.S vaccination and SARS-CoV-2 variants. Generated by immunoSEQ multiplex PCR, the TCRdb table keeps only in-frame clones and is missing some. The sample comprises about 350,000 clones, 88% of which are singletons, and roughly 6% rests with the top ten. The sample's treatment: about 20 received Ad26.COV2.S at low or high dose, single or two shots; 5 received placebo; per-sample allocation not given. Sampling occurred on day 63 after the first vaccine or placebo injection. Sequenced material: peripheral blood, taken in a trial of Ad26.COV2.S vaccine versus placebo. Receptors were obtained from a person aged 18-60 years who received the Ad26.COV2.S COVID-19 vaccine or a placebo.

The CDR3, as DNA: TGTGCCAGCAGCTTAGACGGGACAGGGAATTCACCCCTCCACTTT. The encoded protein is CASSLDGTGNSPLHF. V and J are TRBV7-9 and TRBJ1-6; 9 bases match TRBD1. Germline V gives CDR1 SEHNR, CDR2 FQNEAQ (reference sequence). The V gene end was trimmed by 1 base and the J gene end by 7 bases; junction bases not matched to a gene: 2. The CDR3 extends over 15 amino acids.

This chain uses TRBV7-2 with TRBJ1-5, with D hard to call. The CDR3 is 17 amino acids. Germline V lookup: CDR1 SGHTA, CDR2 FQGNSA. Trimming shortened V by 1 base and J by 0 bases, and 13 bases separated the two germline ends. CDR3 protein: CASSLDMGAYSNQPQHF. DNA for the CDR3: TGTGCCAGCAGCTTAGATATGGGAGCCTATAGCAATCAGCCCCAGCATTTT.

The chain combines TRBV7-3 with TRBJ2-5, with 7 bases identical to TRBD1. V trimming: 2 bases; J trimming: 2 bases; junction bases outside the gene matches: 2. Per the germline V gene, CDR1 is SGHTA and CDR2 is FQGTGA. This CDR3 comprises 14 residues. The CDR3 DNA follows: TGTGCCAGCAGCTTAGCCAGGGGGCAAGAGACCCAGTACTTC. This translates into CASSLARGQETQYF.

J is TRBJ2-1 and V is TRBV6-4; TRBD2 aligns across 9 bases. Per the germline V gene, CDR1 is MRHNA and CDR2 is SNTAGT. This CDR3 is 16 amino acids long. V dropped 4 bases and J dropped 8; count of bases not matched to a gene: 12. CDR3 coding DNA: TGTGCCAGCAGTGCTGGGAATAGCGGGAGTTTTGATGAGCAGTTCTTC. Translated, it gives CASSAGNSGSFDEQFF.

The genes are TRBV27 and TRBJ1-4; D may be TRBD1 (5 bases). The V end lost 2 bases, the J end lost 5 bases, and 18 bases lay between the germline ends. Germline V CDR1 and CDR2: MNHEY, SMNVEV (reference sequence). CDR3 length: 17 residues. CDR3 DNA sequence: TGTGCCAGCAGTTTAACGTCCGGGGCACCGCGCAATGAAAAACTGTTTTTT. This encodes CASSLTSGAPRNEKLFF.

The chain carries TRBV5-4 and TRBJ2-5, with 14 positions matching TRBD2. The CDR3 contains 15 residues. The J segment lost 5 bases and the V segment lost 4 bases, leaving 4 bases of the junction unmatched. Germline V CDR1 and CDR2: SGHNT, YYREEE (reference sequence). The CDR3 coding sequence is TGTGCCAGCAGCAGGACTAGCGGGGGGCGGGAGACCCAGTACTTC. This codes for CASSRTSGGRETQYF.

This rearrangement joins TRBV4-2 to TRBJ1-3, with 9 bases matching TRBD1. V lost 6 bases to trimming and J lost 4 bases; unmatched junction nucleotides: 16. Germline CDR1 and CDR2: LGHNA and YNFKEQ. This CDR3 region has 18 residues. CDR3 protein: CASRFSPGDRGFGNTIYF. The DNA of the CDR3 is TGTGCCAGCAGGTTTTCCCCGGGCGACAGGGGGTTCGGAAACACCATATATTTT.

This chain uses TRBV18 with TRBJ1-1, with D tentatively TRBD1 (5 bases). Germline V gene sequence: CDR1 KGHSH, CDR2 LQKENI. V dropped 2 bases and J dropped 0 bases, with 13 bases sitting between them. This CDR3 comprises 16 residues. The CDR3 nucleotides read TGTGCCAGCTCACCAAGGGCAGGGAGGATGAACACTGAAGCTTTCTTT. Its protein is CASSPRAGRMNTEAFF.

The chain uses TRBV19 and TRBJ2-7, with D unresolved. Germline CDR1 and CDR2: LNHDA and SQIVND (reference sequence). V was trimmed by 1 base and J by 4 bases, leaving 8 bases between them. This CDR3 has 13 residues. The CDR3 protein is CASSIARSYEQYF. DNA of the CDR3: TGTGCCAGTAGTATAGCCCGGTCGTACGAGCAGTACTTC.

This rearrangement joins TRBV10-3 to TRBJ2-7; D is ambiguous. The V gene's germline CDR1 is ENHRY and CDR2 SYGVKD. V lost 8 bases and J lost 2, with 7 bases in between. This CDR3 region has 11 residues. This chain's CDR3 is CAIGSTYEQYF. Written as DNA, the CDR3 is TGTGCCATCGGCAGTACCTACGAGCAGTACTTC.

The genes are TRBV4-3 and TRBJ2-3; D gene unclear. V was clipped by 0 bases and J by 0 bases, with 13 bases between them. There are 17 residues in the CDR3. The germline V gene has CDR1 LGHNA and CDR2 YSLEER. The CDR3 nucleotides are TGCGCCAGCAGCCAAGAAGGTTATGGCACTAGCACAGATACGCAGTATTTT. Encoded protein: CASSQEGYGTSTDTQYF.

The chain links TRBV6-2 or TRBV6-3 to TRBJ2-6; D possibly corresponds to TRBD1 (6 bases). The CDR3 runs 15 residues. The germline V gene encodes CDR1 MNHEY and CDR2 SVGEGT. The germline V and J ends were trimmed by 4 bases and 2 bases, with 9 bases remaining between them. CDR3 amino acids: CASSSAGAGANVLTF. The DNA of the CDR3 is TGTGCCAGCAGTTCCGCAGGGGCTGGGGCCAACGTCCTGACTTTC.

J is TRBJ2-6 and V is TRBV2; 9 bases are a match to TRBD1. Trimming took 10 bases from V and 3 from J; bases not matched to a gene: 4. Germline CDR1 SNHLY, CDR2 FYNNEI. There are 14 residues in the CDR3. CDR3 DNA sequence: TGTGCCAAACAGGGGGCTGGTGGGGCCAACGTCCTGACTTTC. It encodes CAKQGAGGANVLTF.

The chain couples TRBV5-4 to TRBJ1-4, with 7 nucleotides matching TRBD1. CDR3 length equals 14 residues. Trimming took 1 base from V and 7 from J; bases not matched to a gene: 4. Germline CDR1 SGHNT, CDR2 YYREEE (reference sequence). This CDR3 reads CASSLRGGTEKLFF. The CDR3 coding sequence is TGTGCCAGCAGCTTGAGAGGGGGCACTGAAAAACTGTTTTTT.

This sequence joins TRBV27 and TRBJ2-1, with D perhaps being TRBD1 or TRBD2 (5 bases each). Between the trimmed V and J ends, which lost 3 bases and 5 bases, there was a span of 14 bases. The CDR3 extends over 15 amino acids. CDR1 and CDR2 from the germline V gene are MNHEY and SMNVEV (reference sequence). The CDR3 spells CASSFRDGADNEQFF. The CDR3 DNA reads as TGTGCCAGCAGTTTCCGCGACGGGGCCGACAATGAGCAGTTCTTC.

This clone has only a few counts. The V call is TRBV7-9, the J call TRBJ2-2; D gene ambiguous. Looked up from germline, CDR1 is SEHNR and CDR2 is FQNEAQ (reference sequence). The CDR3 is made up of 15 amino acids. Trimming removed 3 bases from V and 2 bases from J, with 10 bases in between. CDR3 bases: TGTGCCAGCAGCTTGTCGTCCCTAAACACCGGGGAGCTGTTTTTT. Translating it yields CASSLSSLNTGELFF.

The count of this clone is one. The chain recombines TRBV6-2 or TRBV6-3 with TRBJ2-5; 7 nucleotides match TRBD1. Looked up from germline, CDR1 is MNHEY and CDR2 is SVGEGT. The CDR3 is 15 residues long. Unmatched junction bases numbered 13, after V lost 2 bases and J lost 10 bases. This CDR3 is CASSYSPWTGDDQYF. CDR3 bases: TGTGCCAGCAGTTACAGCCCGTGGACAGGAGATGACCAGTACTTC.

V usage is TRBV11-3 and J usage is TRBJ2-1; 7 positions match TRBD2. V gave up 1 base and J gave up 4 bases; unmatched junction bases: 4. Germline CDR1 is SGHNT and CDR2 is YENEEA. The CDR3 runs 15 residues. In DNA form, the CDR3 reads TGTGCCAGCAGCTTAGCAGCGGGATCTTACAATGAGCAGTTCTTC. Its translation is CASSLAAGSYNEQFF.

V is TRBV6-6 and J is TRBJ2-3; TRBD2 agrees at 8 bases. Per the germline V gene, CDR1 is MNHNY and CDR2 is SVGAGI (reference sequence). This CDR3 has 15 amino acids. With 6 bases clipped from V and 9 bases from J, the junction kept 14 bases outside the gene matches. The CDR3 region has the DNA TGTGCCAGCAGGCCGACCGGGACTAGAGGAGAAACGCAGTATTTT. Translation gives CASRPTGTRGETQYF.

This clone was picked up one time. V is TRBV4-1 and J is TRBJ1-2, with 7 bases identical to TRBD1. Germline V gene sequence: CDR1 MGHRA, CDR2 YSYEKL. V trimming: 4 bases; J trimming: 0 bases; junction bases outside the gene matches: 5. This CDR3 is built from 15 residues. Here the CDR3 DNA reads TGCGCCAGCAGCCGAGGGGACAGTGCTAACTATGGCTACACCTTC. Translating gives CASSRGDSANYGYTF.